This T cell receptor (beta chain) stems from a study of human T cells and chemical hapten exposure. TCRdb redid the calling of the RACE reads with MiXCR, one entry per CDR3 protein. The data contain about 260,000 distinct CDR3 sequences, about 8.1% of them seen just once; the ten biggest clones take up 2% to 3%. This clonotype was counted many times. Its specificity is unknown. Time point described: pre-sensitization, week 0. As for treatment: therapeutic diphenylcyclopropenone sensitization with weekly scalp DPC. Those who donated were patients with alopecia, 18 to 70 years of age, and suitable for DPC. General study points: No change in TCRs above 1 in 1000 frequency was produced by DPC sensitization.

From germline, CDR1 is MNHEY and CDR2 SVGAGI. With 5 bases removed from V and 4 bases from J, the gap between germline ends came to 15 bases. This CDR3 spans 14 amino acids. This TCR derives from a middle-aged woman with alopecia areata. Some clones in this sample may be carry-over from other donors' samples. The chain joins TRBV6-5 to TRBJ2-7, with D perhaps TRBD2 (6 bases). The sample in question was whole blood, obtained in connection with sensitization to the hapten diphenylcyclopropenone (DPC). CDR3 protein: CASSLGTGAYEQYF. The CDR3 DNA sequence: TGTGCCAGCAGTCTTGGGACGGGAGCGTACGAGCAGTACTTC.